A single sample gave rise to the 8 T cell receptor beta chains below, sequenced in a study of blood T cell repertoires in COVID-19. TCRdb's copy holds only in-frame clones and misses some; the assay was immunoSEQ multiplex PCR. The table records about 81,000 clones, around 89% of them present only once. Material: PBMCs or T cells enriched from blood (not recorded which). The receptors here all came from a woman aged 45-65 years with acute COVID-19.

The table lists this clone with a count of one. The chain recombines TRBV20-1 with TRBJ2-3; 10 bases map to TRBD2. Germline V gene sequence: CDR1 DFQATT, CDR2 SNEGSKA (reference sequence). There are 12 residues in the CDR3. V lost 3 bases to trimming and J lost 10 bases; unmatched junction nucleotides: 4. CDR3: CSASTSGTAQYF. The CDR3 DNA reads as TGCAGTGCTAGTACTAGCGGGACAGCGCAGTATTTT.

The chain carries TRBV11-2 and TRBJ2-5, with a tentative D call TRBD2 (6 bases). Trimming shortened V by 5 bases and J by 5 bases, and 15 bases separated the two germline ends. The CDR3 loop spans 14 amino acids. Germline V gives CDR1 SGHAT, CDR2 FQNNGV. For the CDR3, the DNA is TGTGCCAGCAGCAAGACTAGTTATACGGAGACCCAGTACTTC. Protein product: CASSKTSYTETQYF.

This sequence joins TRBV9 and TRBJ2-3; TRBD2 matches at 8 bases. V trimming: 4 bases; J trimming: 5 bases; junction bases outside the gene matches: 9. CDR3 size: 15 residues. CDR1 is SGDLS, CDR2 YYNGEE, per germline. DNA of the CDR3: TGTGCCAGCAGCCCCCGGGGGGGGGTGATAGATACGCAGTATTTT. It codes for CASSPRGGVIDTQYF. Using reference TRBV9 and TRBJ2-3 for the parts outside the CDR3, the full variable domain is DSGVTQTPKHLITATGQRVTLRCSPRSGDLSVYWYQQSLDQGLQFLIQYYNGEERAKGNILERFSAQQFPDLHSELNLSSLELGDSALYFCASSPRGGVIDTQYFGPGTRLTVL.

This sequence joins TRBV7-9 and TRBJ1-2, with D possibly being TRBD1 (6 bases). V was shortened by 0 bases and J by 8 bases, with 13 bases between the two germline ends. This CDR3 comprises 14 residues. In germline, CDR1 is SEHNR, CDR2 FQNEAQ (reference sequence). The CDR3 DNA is TGTGCCAGCAGCTTAGCAGGGGGACCGGCAGGCTACACCTTC. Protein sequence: CASSLAGGPAGYTF.

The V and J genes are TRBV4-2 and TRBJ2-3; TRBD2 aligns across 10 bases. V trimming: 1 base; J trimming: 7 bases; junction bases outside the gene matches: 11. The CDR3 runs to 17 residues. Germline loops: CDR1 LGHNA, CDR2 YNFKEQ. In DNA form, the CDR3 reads TGTGCCAGCAGCCAAGTCTCCAGCGGGAGGGCCTGGAATACGCAGTATTTT. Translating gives CASSQVSSGRAWNTQYF.

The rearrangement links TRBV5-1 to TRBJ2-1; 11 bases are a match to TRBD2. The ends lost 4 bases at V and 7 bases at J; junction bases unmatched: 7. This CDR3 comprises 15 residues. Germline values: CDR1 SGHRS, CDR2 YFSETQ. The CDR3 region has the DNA TGCGCCAGCAGCGGTAGCGGGAGGGCCAATAATGAGCAGTTCTTC. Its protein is CASSGSGRANNEQFF. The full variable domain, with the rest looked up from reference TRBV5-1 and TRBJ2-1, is KAGVTQTPRYLIKTRGQQVTLSCSPISGHRSVSWYQQTPGQGLQFLFEYFSETQRNKGNFPGRFSGRQFSNSRSEMNVSTLELGDSALYLCASSGSGRANNEQFFGPGTRLTVL.

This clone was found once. The CDR3 DNA reads as TGTGCCAGCAGCCCCGAGCTAGCGGGAAGCACAGATACGCAGTATTTT. Amino acid sequence: CASSPELAGSTDTQYF. The rearrangement joins TRBV5-5 to TRBJ2-3; 9 bases line up with TRBD2. From germline, CDR1 is SGHKS and CDR2 YYEKEE (reference sequence). The junction had 6 bases not matched to a gene; V was cut back by 4 bases and J by 0 bases. The length of the CDR3 is 16 residues.

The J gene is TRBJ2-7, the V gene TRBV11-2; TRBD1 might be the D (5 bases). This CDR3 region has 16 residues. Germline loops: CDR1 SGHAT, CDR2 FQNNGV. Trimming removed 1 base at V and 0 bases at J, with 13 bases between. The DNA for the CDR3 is TGTGCCAGCAGCTTAGCTCGGACACAGAGCTCCTACGAGCAGTACTTC. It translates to CASSLARTQSSYEQYF.